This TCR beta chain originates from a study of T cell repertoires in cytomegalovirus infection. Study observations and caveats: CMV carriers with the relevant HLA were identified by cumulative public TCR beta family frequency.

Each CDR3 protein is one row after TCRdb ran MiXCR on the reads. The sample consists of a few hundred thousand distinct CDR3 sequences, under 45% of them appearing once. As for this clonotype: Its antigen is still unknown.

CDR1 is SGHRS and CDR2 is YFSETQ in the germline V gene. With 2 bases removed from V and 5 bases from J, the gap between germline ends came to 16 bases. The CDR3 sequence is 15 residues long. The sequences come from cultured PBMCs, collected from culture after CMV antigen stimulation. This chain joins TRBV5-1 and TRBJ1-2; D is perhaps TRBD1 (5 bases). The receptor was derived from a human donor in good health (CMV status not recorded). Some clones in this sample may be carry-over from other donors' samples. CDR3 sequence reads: CASSLTGTTVYGYTF. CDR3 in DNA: TGCGCCAGCAGCTTAACCGGGACGACGGTTTATGGCTACACCTTC.